Following are 21 T cell receptor beta chains from one sample sequenced in a study of Ad26.COV2.S vaccination and SARS-CoV-2 variants. Treatment specified: roughly 20 received Ad26.COV2.S at low or high dose, single or two shots; five or six received placebo; per-sample allocation not given. Repertoires come from day 63 after the first vaccine or placebo injection. TCRdb's table, derived via immunoSEQ multiplex PCR, lists solely in-frame clones and lacks some. Of a few hundred thousand clones listed, around nine tenths are singletons. The sample was peripheral blood, taken in a trial of Ad26.COV2.S vaccine versus placebo. The receptors were sampled from a person between 18 and 65 years old who received the Ad26.COV2.S COVID-19 vaccine or a placebo.

The rearrangement links TRBV7-9 to TRBJ2-1, with TRBD1 identical over 10 bases. The ends lost 0 bases at V and 6 bases at J; junction bases unmatched: 5. Germline CDR1 and CDR2: SEHNR and FQNEAQ (reference sequence). There are 16 residues in the CDR3. The CDR3 here is CASSLAGTGVFNEQFF. The CDR3 nucleotides read TGTGCCAGCAGCTTAGCCGGGACAGGGGTTTTCAATGAGCAGTTCTTC.

This clone was seen once. V gene TRBV14 combines with J gene TRBJ1-2, with no clear D. The germline V and J ends were trimmed by 8 bases and 5 bases, with 15 bases remaining between them. Germline lookup yields CDR1 SGHDN and CDR2 FVKESK. The CDR3 length is 13 residues. Written as DNA, the CDR3 is TGTGCCAGCGACCCCAGAGGGCGGTATGGCTACACCTTC. Amino acid sequence: CASDPRGRYGYTF. Drawing the rest from reference TRBV14 and TRBJ1-2, the complete variable domain is EAGVTQFPSHSVIEKGQTVTLRCDPISGHDNLYWYRRVMGKEIKFLLHFVKESKQDESGMPNNRFLAERTGGTYSTLKVQPAELEDSGVYFCASDPRGRYGYTFGSGTRLTVV.

This clone has just a few counts. The chain recombines TRBV15 with TRBJ2-4, with no clear D. Per the germline V gene, CDR1 is LNHNV and CDR2 is YYDKDF (reference sequence). V was cut by 0 bases and J by 0 bases, with 15 bases left in between. This CDR3 contains 18 residues. CDR3 residues: CATSRENVMELAKNIQYF. The CDR3 DNA reads as TGTGCCACCAGCAGAGAGAACGTCATGGAACTAGCCAAAAACATTCAGTACTTC.

In this sample, this clone turned up many times. The chain uses TRBV6-2 or TRBV6-3 and TRBJ2-2; TRBD2 might be the D (5 bases). V was trimmed by 2 bases and J by 4 bases, leaving 11 bases between them. The CDR3 totals 15 residues. Germline V gene data show CDR1 as MNHEY and CDR2 as SVGEGT. CDR3 sequence: CASSYEGRSTGELFF. In DNA, the CDR3 is TGTGCCAGCAGTTACGAGGGCCGGTCCACCGGGGAGCTGTTTTTT.

The chain carries TRBV10-1 and TRBJ2-1, with D perhaps TRBD1 (5 bases). CDR3 length: 12 residues. The V end lost 3 bases, the J end lost 8 bases, and 8 bases lay between the germline ends. The germline V gene has CDR1 WNHNN and CDR2 SYGVQD (reference sequence). In nucleotides, the CDR3 is TGCGCCAGCAGTGAATTCAGGGATGAGCAGTTCTTC. The encoded protein is CASSEFRDEQFF.

V usage is TRBV15 and J usage is TRBJ2-1, with D possibly matching TRBD2 (5 bases). CDR1 is LNHNV and CDR2 is YYDKDF in the germline V gene (reference sequence). CDR3 length equals 13 residues. The ends were cut back, 0 bases at V and 6 bases at J, with 6 bases in the middle. The CDR3 region has the DNA TGTGCCACCAGCAGAGAGCTAGCCAATGAGCAGTTCTTC. Its translation: CATSRELANEQFF.

This rearrangement joins TRBV15 to TRBJ1-1; possible D gene TRBD1, 5 bases. Trimming took 2 bases from V and 1 from J, leaving 11 bases between them. Germline V gene lookup returns CDR1 LNHNV and CDR2 YYDKDF (reference sequence). CDR3 length: 15 amino acids. The CDR3 nucleotides read TGTGCCACCAGCAGATACGGGACGGAGAACACTGAAGCTTTCTTT. Residues: CATSRYGTENTEAFF.

The gene calls are TRBV28 and TRBJ2-7, with D unclear. The germline gives CDR1 MDHEN, CDR2 SYDVKM. CDR3 length: 13 amino acids. The V end lost 4 bases, the J end lost 4 bases, and 11 bases lay between the germline ends. CDR3 in amino acids: CASSSNPRYEQYF. For the CDR3, the DNA is TGTGCCAGCAGTTCTAACCCGCGGTACGAGCAGTACTTC.

This chain links TRBV28 with TRBJ2-7; TRBD1 agrees at 9 bases. The CDR3 sequence is 19 residues long. Germline loops: CDR1 MDHEN, CDR2 SYDVKM. V lost 7 bases to trimming and J lost 2 bases; unmatched junction nucleotides: 21. The CDR3 sequence: CASTPPEYPPDRGTYEQYF. For the CDR3, the DNA is TGTGCCAGCACCCCGCCTGAATACCCCCCGGACAGGGGAACCTACGAGCAGTACTTC.

The V and J genes are TRBV3-1 (or the pseudogene TRBV3-2) and TRBJ1-1, with unresolved D. Per germline, CDR1 LGHDT and CDR2 YNNKEL (reference sequence). V lost 1 base to trimming and J lost 7 bases, with 10 bases between them. The CDR3 contains 13 residues. This CDR3 reads CASSQGGLGEAFF. CDR3 DNA sequence: TGTGCCAGCAGCCAAGGGGGATTAGGTGAAGCTTTCTTT.

V gene TRBV2 combines with J gene TRBJ2-7; 10 bases agree with TRBD1. This CDR3 has 13 residues. The junction had 6 bases not matched to a gene; V was cut back by 7 bases and J by 6 bases. Germline V gene data show CDR1 as SNHLY and CDR2 as FYNNEI. CDR3 sequence (DNA): TGTGCCAGCACCCTGACAGGGGGCGGCGAGCAGTACTTC. This translates into CASTLTGGGEQYF.

This chain connects TRBV4-3 to TRBJ2-1; TRBD2 matches 7 bases. Looked up from germline, CDR1 is LGHNA and CDR2 is YSLEER. V trimming: 2 bases; J trimming: 8 bases; junction bases outside the gene matches: 3. CDR3 length: 13 amino acids. In nucleotides, the CDR3 is TGCGCCAGCAGCCAAAGACTAGCTGATGAGCAGTTCTTC. It specifies CASSQRLADEQFF.

As to this clone: This sample includes further DNA sequences coding for the same CDR3. The CDR3 region is CASSRTGEETQYF. For the CDR3, the DNA is TGTGCCAGCAGCCGGACAGGGGAAGAGACCCAGTACTTC. This chain uses TRBV28 with TRBJ2-5, with 9 bases identical to TRBD1. Germline loops: CDR1 MDHEN, CDR2 SYDVKM. With 6 bases clipped from V and 3 bases from J, the junction kept 2 bases outside the gene matches. The CDR3 consists of 13 residues.

The chain couples TRBV28 to TRBJ2-5; perhaps TRBD1 as D (6 bases). CDR1 MDHEN and CDR2 SYDVKM come from the germline V gene. The CDR3 extends over 14 amino acids. Between the trimmed V and J ends, which lost 2 bases and 2 bases, there was a span of 9 bases. The DNA for the CDR3 is TGTGCCAGCAGTTTAGTACAGGGTCAAGAGACCCAGTACTTC. The encoded protein is CASSLVQGQETQYF.

The rearrangement links TRBV19 to TRBJ2-7; D may be TRBD1 (5 bases). V lost 3 bases, J lost 6 bases, and 15 bases lay in between. Looked up from germline, CDR1 is LNHDA and CDR2 is SQIVND (reference sequence). The CDR3 contains 14 residues. The CDR3 nucleotides read TGTGCCAGTAGTATTTTCGGCAGGGCAGGCGAGCAGTACTTC. Residues: CASSIFGRAGEQYF.

This sequence joins TRBV6-5 and TRBJ2-3; D gene unclear. Per the germline V gene, CDR1 is MNHEY and CDR2 is SVGAGI. V was cut by 5 bases and J by 0 bases, with 9 bases left in between. The CDR3 spans 14 residues. For the CDR3, the DNA is TGTGCCAGCAGTCTATACCCTAGCACAGATACGCAGTATTTT. Translating it yields CASSLYPSTDTQYF.

The chain carries TRBV3-1 (or the pseudogene TRBV3-2) and TRBJ1-3; D gene uncertain. This CDR3 spans 15 amino acids. Germline V gene lookup returns CDR1 LGHDT and CDR2 YNNKEL (reference sequence). V gave up 4 bases and J gave up 1 base, with 11 bases separating them. The CDR3 here is CASSPLLGSGNTIYF. The CDR3, as DNA: TGTGCCAGCAGCCCCCTTCTAGGGTCTGGAAACACCATATATTTT.

V is TRBV13 and J is TRBJ2-3; D is unclear. This CDR3 has 15 residues. V was shortened by 1 base and J by 0 bases, with 8 bases between the two germline ends. CDR1 PRHDT and CDR2 FYEKMQ come from the germline V gene (reference sequence). CDR3 sequence (DNA): TGTGCCAGCAGCTTAGTTGGGGAAAGCACAGATACGCAGTATTTT. Amino acid sequence: CASSLVGESTDTQYF.

The gene calls are TRBV3-1 (or the pseudogene TRBV3-2) and TRBJ1-6; D unresolved. The CDR3 contains 14 residues. The V gene's germline CDR1 is LGHDT and CDR2 YNNKEL (reference sequence). Trimming took 4 bases from V and 9 from J, leaving 13 bases between them. The chain's CDR3 is CASSLDPLSSPLHF. CDR3 in DNA: TGTGCCAGCAGCCTTGACCCCCTAAGTTCACCCCTCCACTTT.

CDR3 loop: CASSGTGTGFGDTQYF. DNA for the CDR3: TGTGCCAGCAGCGGAACCGGGACAGGGTTTGGAGATACGCAGTATTTT. This chain joins TRBV5-8 and TRBJ2-3; 9 nucleotides line up with TRBD1. CDR1 is SGHTS and CDR2 is YDEGEE in the germline V gene. With 4 bases clipped from V and 5 bases from J, the junction kept 11 bases outside the gene matches. There are 16 residues in the CDR3. The whole variable domain, filled in from reference TRBV5-8 and TRBJ2-3, reads EAGVTQSPTHLIKTRGQQATLRCSPISGHTSVYWYQQALGLGLQFLLWYDEGEERNRGNFPPRFSGRQFPNYSSELNVNALELEDSALYLCASSGTGTGFGDTQYFGPGTRLTVL.

This chain connects TRBV3-1 (or the pseudogene TRBV3-2) to TRBJ2-1; tentatively, D is TRBD2 (6 bases). The CDR3 consists of 13 residues. Germline CDR1 and CDR2: LGHDT and YNNKEL (reference sequence). V shed 3 bases and J shed 9 bases, with 12 bases lying between them. The CDR3 spells CASSQTSGGEQFF. In DNA form, the CDR3 reads TGTGCCAGCAGCCAGACTAGTGGAGGTGAGCAGTTCTTC.